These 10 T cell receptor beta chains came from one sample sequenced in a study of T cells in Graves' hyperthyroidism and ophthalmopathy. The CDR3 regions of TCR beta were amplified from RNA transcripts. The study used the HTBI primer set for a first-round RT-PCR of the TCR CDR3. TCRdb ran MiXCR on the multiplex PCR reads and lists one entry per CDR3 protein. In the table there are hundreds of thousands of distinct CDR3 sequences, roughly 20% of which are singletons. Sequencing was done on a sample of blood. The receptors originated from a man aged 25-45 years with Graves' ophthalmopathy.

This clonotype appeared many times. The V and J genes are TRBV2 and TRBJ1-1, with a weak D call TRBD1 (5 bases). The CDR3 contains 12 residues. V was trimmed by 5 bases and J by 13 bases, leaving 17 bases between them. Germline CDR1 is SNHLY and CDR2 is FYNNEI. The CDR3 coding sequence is TGTGCCAGCAGTCGAGACAGTGCCCAAGGTTTCTTT. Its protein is CASSRDSAQGFF.

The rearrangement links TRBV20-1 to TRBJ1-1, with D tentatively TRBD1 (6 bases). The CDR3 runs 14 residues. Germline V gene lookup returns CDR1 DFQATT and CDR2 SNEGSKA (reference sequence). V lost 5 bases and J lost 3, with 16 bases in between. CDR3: CSARHTDRYTEAFF. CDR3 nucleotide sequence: TGCAGTGCTCGCCACACGGACAGATACACTGAAGCTTTCTTT.

The CDR3 bases are TGTGCCAGCAGCCAAGTGGCTAGCGGGAGGGCCGGCTCCTACGAGCAGTACTTC. Translating it yields CASSQVASGRAGSYEQYF. V is TRBV3-1 and J is TRBJ2-7; 12 positions match TRBD2. Germline-derived CDR1 and CDR2 are LGHDT and YNNKEL (reference sequence). The CDR3 has 18 residues. V shed 1 base and J 0 bases; nucleotides not matched to a gene: 7.

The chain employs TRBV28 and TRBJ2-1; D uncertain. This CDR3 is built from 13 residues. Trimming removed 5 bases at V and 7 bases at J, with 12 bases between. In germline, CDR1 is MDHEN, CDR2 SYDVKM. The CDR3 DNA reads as TGTGCCAGCAGTCCCCCGTTGGAGAATGAGCAGTTCTTC. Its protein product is CASSPPLENEQFF. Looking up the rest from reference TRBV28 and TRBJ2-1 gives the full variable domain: DVKVTQSSRYLVKRTGEKVFLECVQDMDHENMFWYRQDPGLGLRLIYFSYDVKMKEKGDIPEGYSVSREKKERFSLILESASTNQTSMYLCASSPPLENEQFFGPGTRLTVL.

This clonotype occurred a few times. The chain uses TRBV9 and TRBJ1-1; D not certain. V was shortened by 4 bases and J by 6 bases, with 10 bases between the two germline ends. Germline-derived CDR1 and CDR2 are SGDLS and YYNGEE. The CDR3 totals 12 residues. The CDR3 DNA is TGTGCCAGCAGCCCCCGTACGTCTGAAGCTTTCTTT. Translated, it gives CASSPRTSEAFF.

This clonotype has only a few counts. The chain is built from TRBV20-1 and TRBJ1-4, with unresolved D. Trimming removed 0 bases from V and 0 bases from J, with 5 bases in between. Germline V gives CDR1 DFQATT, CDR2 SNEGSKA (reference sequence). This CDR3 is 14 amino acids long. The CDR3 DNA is TGCAGTGCTAGAGAGACCGCAACTAATGAAAAACTGTTTTTT. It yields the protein CSARETATNEKLFF.

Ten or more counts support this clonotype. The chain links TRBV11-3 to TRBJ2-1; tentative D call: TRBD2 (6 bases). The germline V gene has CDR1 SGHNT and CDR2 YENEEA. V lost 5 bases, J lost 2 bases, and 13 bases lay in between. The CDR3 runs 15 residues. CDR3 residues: CASSRPGLTYNEQFF. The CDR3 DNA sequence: TGTGCCAGCAGCCGGCCGGGACTTACCTACAATGAGCAGTTCTTC.

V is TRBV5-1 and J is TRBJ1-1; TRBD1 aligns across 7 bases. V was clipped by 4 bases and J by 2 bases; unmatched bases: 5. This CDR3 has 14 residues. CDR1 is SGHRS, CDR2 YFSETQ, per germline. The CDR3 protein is CASSPGQPNTEAFF. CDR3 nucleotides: TGCGCCAGCAGCCCGGGACAGCCAAACACTGAAGCTTTCTTT.

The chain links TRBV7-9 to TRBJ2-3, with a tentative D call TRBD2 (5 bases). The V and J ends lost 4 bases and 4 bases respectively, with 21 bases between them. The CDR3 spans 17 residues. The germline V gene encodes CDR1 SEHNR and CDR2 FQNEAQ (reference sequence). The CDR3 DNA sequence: TGTGCCAGCAGCTCAGCGGCTCATGGGAGTTTAGCAGATACGCAGTATTTT. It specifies CASSSAAHGSLADTQYF. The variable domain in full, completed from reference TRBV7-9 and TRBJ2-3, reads DTGVSQNPRHKITKRGQNVTFRCDPISEHNRLYWYRQTLGQGPEFLTYFQNEAQLEKSRLLSDRFSAERPKGSFSTLEIQRTEQGDSAMYLCASSSAAHGSLADTQYFGPGTRLTVL.

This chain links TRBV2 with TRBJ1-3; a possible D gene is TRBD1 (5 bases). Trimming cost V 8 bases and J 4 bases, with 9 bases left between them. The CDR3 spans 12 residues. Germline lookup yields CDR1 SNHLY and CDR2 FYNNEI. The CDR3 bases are TGTGCCAGCGGGAGGGACGGAAACACCATATATTTT. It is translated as CASGRDGNTIYF.